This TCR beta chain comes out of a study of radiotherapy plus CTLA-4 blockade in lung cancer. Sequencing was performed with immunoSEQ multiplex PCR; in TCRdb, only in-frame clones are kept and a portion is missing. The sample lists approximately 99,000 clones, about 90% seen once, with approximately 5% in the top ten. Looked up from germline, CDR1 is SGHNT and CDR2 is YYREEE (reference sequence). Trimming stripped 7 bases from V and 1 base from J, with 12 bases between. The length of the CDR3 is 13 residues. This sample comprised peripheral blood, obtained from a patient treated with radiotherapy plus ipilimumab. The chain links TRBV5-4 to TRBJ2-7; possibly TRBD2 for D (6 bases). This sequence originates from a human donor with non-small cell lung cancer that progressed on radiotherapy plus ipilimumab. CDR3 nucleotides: TGTGCCAGCTCCCCCGGGAGTTCCTACGAGCAGTACTTC. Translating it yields CASSPGSSYEQYF.